One and the same sample provided the 22 T cell receptor beta chains below, sequenced in a study of T cells after yellow fever vaccination. TCRdb called the 5' RACE reads again in MiXCR, with one record for every CDR3 protein. The sample holds over 110,000 distinct CDR3 sequences; 7.7% are singletons and the top ten take about 0.73%. Sequenced here: CD4+ T cells sorted from PBMCs, sampled 5 days after the yellow fever booster vaccination. Source of these receptors: a young man who received the YFV17D yellow fever vaccine.

V and J are TRBV12-3 or TRBV12-4 and TRBJ2-7, with 8 bases identical to TRBD1. After removal of 6 bases from V and 2 bases from J, the junction contained 9 bases not matched to a gene. This CDR3 region has 15 residues. CDR3 in amino acids: CASSPRTGRTYEQYF. The CDR3 DNA follows: TGTGCCAGCAGCCCTCGGACAGGGCGGACCTACGAGCAGTACTTC.

This clonotype was seen ten or more times. The V call is TRBV2, the J call TRBJ2-2, with unresolved D. Germline values: CDR1 SNHLY, CDR2 FYNNEI. The CDR3 totals 14 residues. Trimming pared 7 bases from V and 0 bases from J, leaving 9 bases between. Written as DNA, the CDR3 is TGTGCCAGCACGCTCAGCCCGAACACCGGGGAGCTGTTTTTT. This codes for CASTLSPNTGELFF.

The sample holds many counts of this clonotype. The chain uses TRBV20-1 and TRBJ2-5; TRBD1 or TRBD2 may be the D gene (5 bases each). CDR1 and CDR2 from the germline V gene are DFQATT and SNEGSKA (reference sequence). V was pared by 6 bases and J by 2 bases, with 13 bases between. The CDR3 is 13 residues long. The CDR3 coding sequence is TGCAGTGCACTCAAAGAGGGGCAAGAGACCCAGTACTTC. It yields the protein CSALKEGQETQYF.

This clonotype was seen ten or more times. The chain uses TRBV7-2 and TRBJ2-1; D remains unclear. This CDR3 contains 11 residues. Germline V gene lookup returns CDR1 SGHTA and CDR2 FQGNSA. V lost 5 bases to trimming and J lost 10 bases, with 9 bases between them. CDR3 coding DNA: TGTGCCAGCAGCGCTTCAGGCGAGCAGTTCTTC. Amino acids: CASSASGEQFF.

This clonotype was counted at least ten times. The chain is built from TRBV12-5 and TRBJ2-1; 7 bases map to TRBD2. The CDR3 is made up of 16 amino acids. With 0 bases clipped from V and 2 bases from J, the junction kept 4 bases outside the gene matches. Germline V gives CDR1 LGHNT, CDR2 FRNRAP. The CDR3: CASGLVLGLAYNEQFF. In DNA form, the CDR3 reads TGTGCTAGTGGTTTGGTACTAGGACTAGCCTACAATGAGCAGTTCTTC. The full variable domain, in which reference TRBV12-5 and TRBJ2-1 provide the parts outside the CDR3, is DARVTQTPRHKVTEMGQEVTMRCQPILGHNTVFWYRQTMMQGLELLAYFRNRAPLDDSGMPKDRFSAEMPDATLATLKIQPSEPRDSAVYFCASGLVLGLAYNEQFFGPGTRLTVL.

This clonotype was recorded many times. V gene TRBV12-3 or TRBV12-4 combines with J gene TRBJ1-5; D uncertain. This CDR3 contains 14 residues. The germline V and J ends were trimmed by 1 base and 6 bases, with 10 bases remaining between them. The CDR3 region is CASSLERRSQPQHF. The CDR3 coding sequence is TGTGCCAGCAGTTTAGAAAGAAGAAGTCAGCCCCAGCATTTT.

This clonotype was seen repeatedly, ten times or more. The rearrangement uses TRBV6-1 and TRBJ2-7; 11 positions agree with TRBD1. This CDR3 is built from 12 residues. With 10 bases clipped from V and 2 bases from J, the junction kept 1 base outside the gene matches. CDR1 is MNHNS and CDR2 is SASEGT in the germline V gene. The DNA for the CDR3 is TGTGCCACGGACAGGGGGCCCTACGAGCAGTACTTC. Translated, it gives CATDRGPYEQYF.

This clonotype was seen a few times. The chain links TRBV7-3 to TRBJ2-1; D gene ambiguous. Germline-derived CDR1 and CDR2 are SGHTA and FQGTGA. This CDR3 spans 12 amino acids. Trimming took off 2 bases at V and 8 bases at J, with 7 bases between the two ends. CDR3 in amino acids: CASSLPPDEQFF. In DNA form, the CDR3 reads TGTGCCAGCAGCTTACCCCCCGATGAGCAGTTCTTC.

As concerns this clonotype: A read error is possible here, since a much larger clone lies one base away. The chain joins TRBV10-3 to TRBJ2-7; 10 bases match TRBD1. The CDR3 loop spans 16 amino acids. CDR1 and CDR2 from the germline V gene are ENHRY and SYGVKD. Losses at the gene ends were 3 bases for V and 2 bases for J; bases not matched to a gene: 7. CDR3: CAISDAGTGDAYEQYF. CDR3 nucleotide sequence: TGTGCCATCAGTGACGCCGGGACAGGGGATGCCTACGAGCAGTACTTC.

Regarding this clonotype: It may be a read error: a sequence one base away is much more abundant. The genes are TRBV7-2 and TRBJ1-2; TRBD1 agrees at 9 bases. V was clipped by 1 base and J by 5 bases; unmatched bases: 8. This CDR3 has 16 residues. Germline V CDR1 and CDR2: SGHTA, FQGNSA. The CDR3 DNA reads as TGTGCCAGCAGCTTAGAGGGGACAGGGAGCTTGTATGGCTACACCTTC. Translated: CASSLEGTGSLYGYTF. Full variable domain (rest looked up from reference TRBV7-2 and TRBJ1-2): GAGVSQSPSNKVTEKGKDVELRCDPISGHTALYWYRQSLGQGLEFLIYFQGNSAPDKSGLPSDRFSAERTGGSVSTLTIQRTQQEDSAVYLCASSLEGTGSLYGYTFGSGTRLTVV.

At least ten counts were recorded for this clonotype. The chain has TRBV20-1 and TRBJ1-5; D not resolved. The V end lost 3 bases, the J end lost 4 bases, and 7 bases lay between the germline ends. Germline-derived CDR1 and CDR2 are DFQATT and SNEGSKA (reference sequence). This CDR3 has 12 amino acids. As DNA, the CDR3 is TGCAGTGCTAGCGGTGGGAATCAGCCCCAGCATTTT. Protein product: CSASGGNQPQHF.

There are many counts of this clonotype. The chain couples TRBV9 to TRBJ2-5; D gene unclear. The CDR3 consists of 13 residues. Trimming took off 0 bases at V and 5 bases at J, with 8 bases between the two ends. Germline V lookup: CDR1 SGDLS, CDR2 YYNGEE. CDR3 sequence reads: CASSVGSEETQYF. DNA for the CDR3: TGTGCCAGCAGCGTAGGATCGGAGGAGACCCAGTACTTC.

This clonotype was counted ten times or more. The chain is built from TRBV10-3 and TRBJ1-5, with D hard to call. Germline V gene data show CDR1 as ENHRY and CDR2 as SYGVKD. The V gene lost 3 bases and the J gene lost 3 bases, with 9 bases spanning the gap. The CDR3 is 14 amino acids. In nucleotides, the CDR3 is TGTGCCATCAGTGACGGGAATCTCAATCAGCCCCAGCATTTT. Its protein is CAISDGNLNQPQHF.

This clonotype was seen at least ten times. The rearrangement uses TRBV20-1 and TRBJ1-5; D is possibly TRBD1 (6 bases). Germline CDR1 reads DFQATT; CDR2 reads SNEGSKA (reference sequence). CDR3 length equals 14 residues. In DNA, the CDR3 is TGCAGCGCCTTAGTGGGGGGCAAGAATCAGCCCCAGCATTTT. As protein: CSALVGGKNQPQHF.

This clonotype has at least ten counts. The chain is built from TRBV12-3 or TRBV12-4 and TRBJ1-2; D is possibly TRBD1 (5 bases). This CDR3 has 15 residues. Trimming took off 6 bases at V and 6 bases at J, with 20 bases between the two ends. Here the CDR3 DNA reads TGTGCCAGCAGCAAGCCGTGGGGTCGGGGCGATGGCTACACCTTC. Its protein product is CASSKPWGRGDGYTF.

This clonotype was found many times. This chain links TRBV7-2 with TRBJ2-1, with D possibly being TRBD2 (5 bases). The CDR3 totals 14 residues. Germline CDR1 is SGHTA and CDR2 is FQGNSA. The V and J ends lost 9 bases and 1 base respectively, with 13 bases between them. The CDR3 coding sequence is TGTGCCAGTAAGTGGGAGATATCCTACAATGAGCAGTTCTTC. This gives the protein CASKWEISYNEQFF.

This clonotype was observed a handful of times. One end of the junction varies from germline; a read error may be responsible. This rearrangement joins TRBV20-1 to TRBJ1-1; weak D call: TRBD1 (6 bases). The length of the CDR3 is 16 residues. Germline V lookup: CDR1 DFQATT, CDR2 SNEGSKA (reference sequence). CDR3 loop: CCARDMQGNRNTEAFF. The CDR3, as DNA: TGCTGTGCTAGAGATATGCAGGGGAACCGAAACACTGAAGCTTTCTTT.

On this clonotype: Since a much larger clone is just one base distant, this may be a read error. CDR3 sequence: CASSHIAAEQFF. CDR3 coding DNA: TGTGCCAGCAGCCACATAGCTGCTGAGCAGTTCTTC. The V gene is TRBV3-1, the J gene TRBJ2-1; unclear D gene. The CDR3 is 12 residues long. Germline V gene lookup returns CDR1 LGHDT and CDR2 YNNKEL (reference sequence). V lost 3 bases and J lost 9, with 9 bases in between.

This clonotype was recorded many times. The CDR3 nucleotides read TGTGCCAGCAGCTTAGACTTCAGCTCCTACGAGCAGTACTTC. This sequence encodes CASSLDFSSYEQYF. The chain carries TRBV7-9 and TRBJ2-7; D is unclear. The CDR3 spans 14 residues. V lost 1 base, J lost 0 bases, and 7 bases lay in between. The V gene's germline CDR1 is SEHNR and CDR2 FQNEAQ (reference sequence).

The rearrangement joins TRBV6-1 to TRBJ1-3; a possible D gene is TRBD1 (5 bases). The CDR3 sequence is 16 residues long. Germline V CDR1 and CDR2: MNHNS, SASEGT. Trimming cost V 6 bases and J 1 base, with 16 bases left between them. CDR3 amino acids: CASRTNLDRSGNTIYF. The CDR3 nucleotides read TGTGCCAGCAGGACCAACCTTGACAGATCTGGAAACACCATATATTTT.

This clonotype was recorded many times. The chain recombines TRBV20-1 with TRBJ1-3; D is uncertain. The germline CDR1 and CDR2 sequences are DFQATT and SNEGSKA (reference sequence). The CDR3 runs 13 residues. The V and J ends lost 5 bases and 2 bases respectively, with 10 bases between them. CDR3 coding DNA: TGCAGTGCTCCCGTACCCCCTGGAAACACCATATATTTT. Its protein is CSAPVPPGNTIYF.

A few counts support this clonotype. V is TRBV20-1 and J is TRBJ1-3, with D possibly matching TRBD1 (6 bases). Germline V lookup: CDR1 DFQATT, CDR2 SNEGSKA (reference sequence). There are 16 residues in the CDR3. Trimming stripped 0 bases from V and 3 bases from J, with 15 bases between. DNA of the CDR3: TGCAGTGCTAGAGATGGGCCGGGGGCGCGTGGAAACACCATATATTTT. It encodes CSARDGPGARGNTIYF.